This entry describes one TCR beta chain. Its specificity is unknown. The sample comes from a study of OX40 agonist ivuxolimab in advanced cancers. The overall study: All patients had ivuxolimab intravenously every 2 weeks at 0.01 to 10 mg/kg. Patients assigned to dose escalation were diagnosed with hepatocellular carcinoma, melanoma, renal cell or head and neck cancer.

Notes on the study in general: Low normalized T-cell clonal expansion was also seen in some nonresponders. Circulating CD4+ and CD8+ T cells showed clonal expansion by week 6 at 0.1 to 3.0 mg/kg.

The assay was immunoSEQ multiplex PCR, and TCRdb's table has in-frame clones only and misses some. The data hold 65,000 to 75,000 clones, with more than 85% observed a single time. This receptor was identified in an adult with an advanced solid tumor such as melanoma, head and neck, liver or kidney cancer. This sample comprised CD4+ or CD8+ T cells sorted from blood, obtained in a trial of the OX40 agonist ivuxolimab.

The DNA for the CDR3 is TGTGCCATTAGGCCGGGACTAGCGGGAGAGGAGCAGTTCTTC. Its translation: CAIRPGLAGEEQFF. The rearrangement joins TRBV10-3 to TRBJ2-1; 14 bases match TRBD2. The V gene's germline CDR1 is ENHRY and CDR2 SYGVKD. V shed 9 bases and J 10 bases; nucleotides not matched to a gene: 8. This CDR3 comprises 14 residues.